This T cell receptor (beta chain) was profiled in a study of T-cell reconstitution after alpha-beta-depleted transplantation in children. Unique molecular identifiers featured in how the TCRbeta library was prepared. TCRdb recomputed calls from the PCR reads with MiXCR, one row per CDR3 protein. The sample lists almost 500,000 distinct CDR3 sequences, roughly a tenth occurring once. This clonotype was counted only a few times. The target antigen is unknown. V shed 6 bases and J 4 bases; nucleotides not matched to a gene: 8. Germline CDR1 reads DFQATT; CDR2 reads SNEGSKA (reference sequence). CDR3 length: 14 amino acids. Study results and limitations: There were reportedly several hundred expanded graft clones from which alpha-beta T cells came about two months after transplant.

The clonotype comes from a child aged 2-15 years with inherited bone marrow failure, due to receive a stem cell transplant. This specimen consisted of PBMCs, obtained before TCRalphabeta/CD19-depleted stem cell transplant. The V call is TRBV20-1, the J call TRBJ2-7; 11 nucleotides match TRBD1. CDR3 coding DNA: TGCAGTGCGCTCGATCGGGACAGGGGGTACGAGCAGTACTTC. It is translated as CSALDRDRGYEQYF.